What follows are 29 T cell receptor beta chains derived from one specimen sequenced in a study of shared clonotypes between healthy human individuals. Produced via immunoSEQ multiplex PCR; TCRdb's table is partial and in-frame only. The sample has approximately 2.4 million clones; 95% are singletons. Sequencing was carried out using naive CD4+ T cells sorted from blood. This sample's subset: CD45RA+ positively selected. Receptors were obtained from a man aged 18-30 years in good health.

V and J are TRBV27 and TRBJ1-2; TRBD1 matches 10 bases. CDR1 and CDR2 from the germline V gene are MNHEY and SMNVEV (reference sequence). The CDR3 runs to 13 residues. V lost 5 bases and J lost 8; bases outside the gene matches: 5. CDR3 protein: CASSDRGRGGYTF. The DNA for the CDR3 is TGTGCCAGCAGTGACAGGGGGCGTGGGGGCTACACCTTC.

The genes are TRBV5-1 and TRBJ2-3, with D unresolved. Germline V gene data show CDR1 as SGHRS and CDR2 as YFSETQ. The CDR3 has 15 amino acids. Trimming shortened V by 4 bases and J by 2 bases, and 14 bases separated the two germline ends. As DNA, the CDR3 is TGCGCCAGCAGCGCCGTCGCCTCATACACAGATACGCAGTATTTT. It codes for CASSAVASYTDTQYF.

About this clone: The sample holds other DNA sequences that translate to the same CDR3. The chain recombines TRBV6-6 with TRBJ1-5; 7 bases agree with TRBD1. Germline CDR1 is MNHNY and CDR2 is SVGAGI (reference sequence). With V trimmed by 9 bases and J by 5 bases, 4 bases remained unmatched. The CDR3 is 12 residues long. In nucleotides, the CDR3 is TGTGCCAGTCGACAGGGCGATCAGCCCCAGCATTTT. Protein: CASRQGDQPQHF.

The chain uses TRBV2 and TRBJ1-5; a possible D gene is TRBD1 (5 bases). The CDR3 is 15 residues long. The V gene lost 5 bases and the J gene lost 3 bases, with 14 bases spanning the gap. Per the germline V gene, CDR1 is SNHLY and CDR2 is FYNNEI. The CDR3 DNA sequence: TGTGCCAGCAGTCCCCCCGGGACGATCAATCAGCCCCAGCATTTT. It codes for CASSPPGTINQPQHF.

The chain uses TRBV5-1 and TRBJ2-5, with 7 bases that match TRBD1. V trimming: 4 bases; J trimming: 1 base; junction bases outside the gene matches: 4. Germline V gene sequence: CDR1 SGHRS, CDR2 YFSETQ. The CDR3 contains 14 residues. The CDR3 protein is CASSTGTAQETQYF. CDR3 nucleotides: TGCGCCAGCAGCACCGGGACAGCCCAAGAGACCCAGTACTTC. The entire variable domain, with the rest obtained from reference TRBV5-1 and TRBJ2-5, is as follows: KAGVTQTPRYLIKTRGQQVTLSCSPISGHRSVSWYQQTPGQGLQFLFEYFSETQRNKGNFPGRFSGRQFSNSRSEMNVSTLELGDSALYLCASSTGTAQETQYFGPGTRLLVL.

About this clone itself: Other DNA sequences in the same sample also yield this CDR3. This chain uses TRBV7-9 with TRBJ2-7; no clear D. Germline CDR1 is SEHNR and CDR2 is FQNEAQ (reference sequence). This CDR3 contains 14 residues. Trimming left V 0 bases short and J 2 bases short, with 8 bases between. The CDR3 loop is CASSLASTPYEQYF. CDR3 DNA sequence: TGTGCCAGCAGCTTAGCGAGCACCCCCTACGAGCAGTACTTC.

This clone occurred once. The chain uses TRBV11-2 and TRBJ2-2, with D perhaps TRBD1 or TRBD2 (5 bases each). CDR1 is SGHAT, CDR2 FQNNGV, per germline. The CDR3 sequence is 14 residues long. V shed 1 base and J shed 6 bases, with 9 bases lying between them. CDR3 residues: CASSLAGSAGELFF. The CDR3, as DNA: TGTGCCAGCAGCTTAGCAGGGAGCGCCGGGGAGCTGTTTTTT.

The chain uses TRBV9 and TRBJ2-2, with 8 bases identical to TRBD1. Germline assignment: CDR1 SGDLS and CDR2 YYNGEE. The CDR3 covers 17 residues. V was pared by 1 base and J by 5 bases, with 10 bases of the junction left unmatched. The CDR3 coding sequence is TGTGCCAGCAGCGTATCCGGAGGACAGGGTAGAACCGGGGAGCTGTTTTTT. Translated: CASSVSGGQGRTGELFF.

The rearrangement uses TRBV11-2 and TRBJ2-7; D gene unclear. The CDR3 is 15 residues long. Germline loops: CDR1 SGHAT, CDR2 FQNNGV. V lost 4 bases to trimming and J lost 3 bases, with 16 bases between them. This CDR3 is CASSSRAGKLYEQYF. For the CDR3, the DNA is TGTGCCAGCAGCTCTCGCGCAGGTAAACTCTACGAGCAGTACTTC. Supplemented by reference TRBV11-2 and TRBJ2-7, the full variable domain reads EAGVAQSPRYKIIEKRQSVAFWCNPISGHATLYWYQQILGQGPKLLIQFQNNGVVDDSQLPKDRFSAERLKGVDSTLKIQPAKLEDSAVYLCASSSRAGKLYEQYFGPGTRLTVT.

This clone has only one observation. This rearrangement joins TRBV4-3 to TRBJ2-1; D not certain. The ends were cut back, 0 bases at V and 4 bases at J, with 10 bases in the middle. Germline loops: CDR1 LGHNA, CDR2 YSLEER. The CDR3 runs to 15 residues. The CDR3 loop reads CASSQDLDQYNEQFF. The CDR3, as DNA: TGCGCCAGCAGCCAAGATTTAGACCAGTACAATGAGCAGTTCTTC.

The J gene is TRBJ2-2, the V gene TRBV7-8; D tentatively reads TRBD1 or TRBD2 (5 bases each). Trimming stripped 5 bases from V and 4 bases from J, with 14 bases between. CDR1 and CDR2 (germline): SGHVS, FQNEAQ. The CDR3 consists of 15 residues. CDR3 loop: CASSPPGQFTGELFF. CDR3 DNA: TGTGCCAGCAGCCCCCCGGGGCAGTTCACCGGGGAGCTGTTTTTT.

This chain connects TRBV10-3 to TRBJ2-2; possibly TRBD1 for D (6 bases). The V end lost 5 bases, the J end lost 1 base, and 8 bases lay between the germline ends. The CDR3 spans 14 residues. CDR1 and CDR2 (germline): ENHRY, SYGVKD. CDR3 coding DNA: TGTGCCATCAGTTTGGACAGGAACACCGGGGAGCTGTTTTTT. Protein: CAISLDRNTGELFF.

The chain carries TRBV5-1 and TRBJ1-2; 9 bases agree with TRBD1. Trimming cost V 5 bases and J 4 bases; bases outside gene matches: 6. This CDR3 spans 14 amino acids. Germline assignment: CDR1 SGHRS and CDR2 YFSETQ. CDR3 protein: CASRTGQGPYGYTF. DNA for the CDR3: TGCGCCAGCAGAACAGGACAGGGGCCCTATGGCTACACCTTC.

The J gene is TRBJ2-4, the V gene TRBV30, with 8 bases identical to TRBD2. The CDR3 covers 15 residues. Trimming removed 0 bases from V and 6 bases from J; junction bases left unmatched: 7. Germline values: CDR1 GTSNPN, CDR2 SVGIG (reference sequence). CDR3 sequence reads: CAWSVTGLVRNIQYF. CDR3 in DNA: TGTGCCTGGAGTGTGACGGGACTAGTCAGAAACATTCAGTACTTC.

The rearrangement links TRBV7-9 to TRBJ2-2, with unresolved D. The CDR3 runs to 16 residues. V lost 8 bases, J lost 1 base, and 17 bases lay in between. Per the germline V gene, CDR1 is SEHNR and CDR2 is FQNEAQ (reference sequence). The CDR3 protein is CASPPGDKGNTGELFF. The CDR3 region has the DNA TGTGCCAGCCCCCCTGGTGACAAGGGGAACACCGGGGAGCTGTTTTTT. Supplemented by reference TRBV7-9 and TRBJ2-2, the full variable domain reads DTGVSQNPRHKITKRGQNVTFRCDPISEHNRLYWYRQTLGQGPEFLTYFQNEAQLEKSRLLSDRFSAERPKGSFSTLEIQRTEQGDSAMYLCASPPGDKGNTGELFFGEGSRLTVL.

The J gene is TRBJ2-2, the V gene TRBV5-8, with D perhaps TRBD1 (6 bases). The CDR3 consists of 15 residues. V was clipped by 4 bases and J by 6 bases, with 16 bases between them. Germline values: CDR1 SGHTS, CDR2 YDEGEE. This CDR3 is CASSPGDPSSGELFF. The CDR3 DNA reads TGTGCCAGCAGCCCAGGGGACCCGAGCTCCGGGGAGCTGTTTTTT.

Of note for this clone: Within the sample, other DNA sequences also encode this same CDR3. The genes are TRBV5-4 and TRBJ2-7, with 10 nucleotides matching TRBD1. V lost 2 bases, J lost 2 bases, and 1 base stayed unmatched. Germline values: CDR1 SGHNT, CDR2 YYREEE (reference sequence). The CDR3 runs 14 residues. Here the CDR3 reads CASSLGQGAYEQYF. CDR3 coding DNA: TGTGCCAGCAGCTTAGGACAGGGGGCCTACGAGCAGTACTTC.

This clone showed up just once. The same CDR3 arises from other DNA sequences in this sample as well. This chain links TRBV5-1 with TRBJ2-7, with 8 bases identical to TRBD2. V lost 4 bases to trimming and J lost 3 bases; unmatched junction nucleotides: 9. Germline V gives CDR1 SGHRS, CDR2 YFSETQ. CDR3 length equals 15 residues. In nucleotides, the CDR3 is TGCGCCAGCAGCCGCGGCCTAGCGGGCCTCTACGAGCAGTACTTC. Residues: CASSRGLAGLYEQYF.

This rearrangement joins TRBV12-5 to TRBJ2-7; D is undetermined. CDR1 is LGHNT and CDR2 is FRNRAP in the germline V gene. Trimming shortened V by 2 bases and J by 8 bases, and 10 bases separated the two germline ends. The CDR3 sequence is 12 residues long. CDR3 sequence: CASGLYETKQYF. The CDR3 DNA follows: TGTGCTAGTGGTTTGTACGAGACGAAGCAGTACTTC.

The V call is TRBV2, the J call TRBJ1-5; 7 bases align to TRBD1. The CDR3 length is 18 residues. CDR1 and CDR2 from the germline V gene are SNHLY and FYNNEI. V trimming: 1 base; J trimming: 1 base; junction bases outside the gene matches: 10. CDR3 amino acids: CASSEGTGRQESNQPQHF. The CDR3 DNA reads TGTGCCAGCAGTGAAGGGACAGGCCGTCAGGAGAGCAATCAGCCCCAGCATTTT.

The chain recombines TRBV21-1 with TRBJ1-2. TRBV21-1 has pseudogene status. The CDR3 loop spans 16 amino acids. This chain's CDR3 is CASSNLPDDRGYGYTF. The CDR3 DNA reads TGTGCCAGCAGCAATCTGCCAGATGACCGCGGCTATGGCTACACCTTC.

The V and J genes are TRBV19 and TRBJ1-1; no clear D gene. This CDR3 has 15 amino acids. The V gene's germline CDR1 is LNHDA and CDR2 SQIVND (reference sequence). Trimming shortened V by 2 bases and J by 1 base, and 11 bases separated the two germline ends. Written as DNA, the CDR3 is TGTGCCAGTAGTATAAGAGCATGGACGAACACTGAAGCTTTCTTT. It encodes CASSIRAWTNTEAFF.

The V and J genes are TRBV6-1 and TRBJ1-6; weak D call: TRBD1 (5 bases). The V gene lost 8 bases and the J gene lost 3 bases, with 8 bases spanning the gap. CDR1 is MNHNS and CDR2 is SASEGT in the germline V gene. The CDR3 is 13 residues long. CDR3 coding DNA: TGTGCCAGCGCAGGGAACTATAATTCACCCCTCCACTTT. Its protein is CASAGNYNSPLHF.

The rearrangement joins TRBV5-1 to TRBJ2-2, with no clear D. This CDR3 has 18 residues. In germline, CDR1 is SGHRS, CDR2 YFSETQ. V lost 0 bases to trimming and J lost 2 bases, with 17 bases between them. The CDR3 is CASSLASLIQSNTGELFF. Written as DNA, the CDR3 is TGCGCCAGCAGCTTGGCCTCTCTTATACAGTCCAACACCGGGGAGCTGTTTTTT.

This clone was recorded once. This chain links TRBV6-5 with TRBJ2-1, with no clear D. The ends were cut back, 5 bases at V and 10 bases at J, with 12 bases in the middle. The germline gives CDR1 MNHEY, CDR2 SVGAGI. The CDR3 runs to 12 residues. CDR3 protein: CASSASLAEQFF. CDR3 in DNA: TGTGCCAGCAGTGCTTCACTGGCCGAGCAGTTCTTC.

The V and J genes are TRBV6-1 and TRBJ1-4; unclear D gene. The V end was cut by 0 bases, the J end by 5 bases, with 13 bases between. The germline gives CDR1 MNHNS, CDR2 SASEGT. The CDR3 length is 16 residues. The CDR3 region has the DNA TGTGCCAGCAGTGAAGCTAGGAGGGCAAGGAATGAAAAACTGTTTTTT. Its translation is CASSEARRARNEKLFF.

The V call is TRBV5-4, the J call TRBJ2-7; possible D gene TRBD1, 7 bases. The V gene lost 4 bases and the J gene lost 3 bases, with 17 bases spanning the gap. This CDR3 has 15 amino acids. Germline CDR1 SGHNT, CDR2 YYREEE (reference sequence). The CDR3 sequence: CASSQGGGVVYEQYF. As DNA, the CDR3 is TGTGCCAGCAGCCAGGGGGGCGGGGTCGTCTACGAGCAGTACTTC.

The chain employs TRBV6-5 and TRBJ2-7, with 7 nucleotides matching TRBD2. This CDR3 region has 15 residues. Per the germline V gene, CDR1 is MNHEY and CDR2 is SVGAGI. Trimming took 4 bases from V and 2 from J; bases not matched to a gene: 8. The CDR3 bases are TGTGCCAGCAGTTTTTCAGGGAGGGCCCCCTACGAGCAGTACTTC. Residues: CASSFSGRAPYEQYF.

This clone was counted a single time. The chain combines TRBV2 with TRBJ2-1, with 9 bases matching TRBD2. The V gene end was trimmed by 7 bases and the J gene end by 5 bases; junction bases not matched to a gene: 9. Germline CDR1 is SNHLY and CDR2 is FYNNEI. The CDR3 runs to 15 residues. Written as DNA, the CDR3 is TGTGCCAGCAAGATCACCAGCGGGGGGAACAATGAGCAGTTCTTC. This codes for CASKITSGGNNEQFF.